This T cell receptor beta chain was sequenced for a study of blood T cell repertoires in COVID-19. Overall study: The study drew acute and convalescent COVID-19 samples from the United States, Italy and Spain. Sources were T cells, B-cell-depleted T cells, or PBMCs; the material itself was cDNA or gDNA.

In the original processing: Estimation of nucleated cell counts was performed using reference gene primer amplification. Data came from immunoSEQ multiplex PCR; TCRdb stores just in-frame clones and leaves some out. D and trimming come from the DNA, and the V and J calls and clone size come from that table. The repertoire holds approximately 200,000 clones, with about 85% as singletons. This CDR3 has 13 amino acids. CDR1 is LNHDA, CDR2 SQIVND, per germline (reference sequence). V lost 7 bases to trimming and J lost 5 bases, with 11 bases between them. The sequence was obtained from a middle-aged man who had recovered from COVID-19. The sample consisted of peripheral blood. The chain joins TRBV19 to TRBJ1-4, with D possibly being TRBD1 (6 bases). CDR3 nucleotides: TGTGCCAGTAAGGAACAGGGCAATGAAAAACTGTTTTTT. This translates into CASKEQGNEKLFF.